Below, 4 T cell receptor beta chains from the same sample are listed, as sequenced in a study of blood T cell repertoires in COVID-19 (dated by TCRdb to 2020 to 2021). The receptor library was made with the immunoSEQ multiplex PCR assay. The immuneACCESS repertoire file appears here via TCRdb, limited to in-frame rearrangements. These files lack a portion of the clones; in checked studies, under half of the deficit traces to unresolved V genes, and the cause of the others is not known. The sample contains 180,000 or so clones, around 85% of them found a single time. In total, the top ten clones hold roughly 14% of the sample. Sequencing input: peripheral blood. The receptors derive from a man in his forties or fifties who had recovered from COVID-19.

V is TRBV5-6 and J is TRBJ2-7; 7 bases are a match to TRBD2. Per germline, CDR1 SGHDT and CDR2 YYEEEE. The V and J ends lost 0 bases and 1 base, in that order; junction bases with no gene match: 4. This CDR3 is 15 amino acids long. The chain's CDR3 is CASSLALAFSYEQYF. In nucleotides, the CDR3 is TGTGCCAGCAGCTTGGCACTAGCGTTTTCCTACGAGCAGTACTTC.

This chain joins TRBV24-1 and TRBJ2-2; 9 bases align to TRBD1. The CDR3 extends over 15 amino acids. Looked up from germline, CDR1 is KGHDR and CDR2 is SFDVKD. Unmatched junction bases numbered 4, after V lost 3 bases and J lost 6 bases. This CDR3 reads CATSDEGQGSGELFF. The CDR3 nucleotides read TGTGCCACCAGTGATGAGGGACAGGGCTCCGGGGAGCTGTTTTTT.

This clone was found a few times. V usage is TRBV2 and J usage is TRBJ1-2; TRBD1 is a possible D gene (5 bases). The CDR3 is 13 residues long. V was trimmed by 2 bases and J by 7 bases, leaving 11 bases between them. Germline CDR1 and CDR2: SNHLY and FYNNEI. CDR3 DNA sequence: TGTGCCAGCAGTGAATTTGGAGGGGCTGGCTACACCTTC. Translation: CASSEFGGAGYTF.

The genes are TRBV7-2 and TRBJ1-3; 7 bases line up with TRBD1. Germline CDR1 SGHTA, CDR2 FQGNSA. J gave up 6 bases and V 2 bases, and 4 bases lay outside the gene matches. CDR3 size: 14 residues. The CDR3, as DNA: TGTGCCAGCAGCTTACGACAGGGTGTAAACACCATATATTTT. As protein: CASSLRQGVNTIYF.